This is a list of T cell receptor beta chains from one sample in a study of T-cell memory formation after mild COVID-19. TCRdb re-called the 5' RACE reads through MiXCR, storing one row per CDR3 protein. The table shows around 420,000 distinct CDR3 sequences, with roughly a quarter occurring only once. Sequenced input: PBMCs or a T cell subset sorted from them (not recorded which). The receptors were gathered from an adult woman who had mild COVID-19 (a few samples of this study predate the infection). Cell type and time point are not known. CDR3s include the opening cysteine and the closing phenylalanine or tryptophan. D genes are given only for firm matches. The size field is filled for only some rows; it gives once, few, many or a size class.

D gene: .; CDR3 length: 13; V gene: TRBV5-1; clone size: .; J gene: TRBJ1-1; CDR3 protein: CASSLSIISEAFF; CDR3 DNA: TGCGCCAGCAGCTTGTCAATTATCTCTGAAGCTTTCTTT
D gene: .; CDR3 length: 12; V gene: TRBV12-3/TRBV12-4; clone size: few; J gene: TRBJ2-7; CDR3 protein: CASSSYVAGHRF; CDR3 DNA: TGTGCCAGCAGTTCGTACGTGGCAGGACACCGCTTC
D gene: .; CDR3 length: 14; V gene: TRBV7-9; clone size: .; J gene: TRBJ2-7; CDR3 protein: CASSLGRGPLEQYF; CDR3 DNA: TGTGCCAGCAGCTTAGGGCGGGGGCCTTTGGAGCAGTACTTC
D gene: .; CDR3 length: 14; V gene: TRBV7-6; clone size: .; J gene: TRBJ1-2; CDR3 protein: CASSPPGLNYGYTF; CDR3 DNA: TGTGCCAGCAGCCCCCCCGGGCTTAACTATGGCTACACCTTC
D gene: .; CDR3 length: 17; V gene: TRBV6-1; clone size: .; J gene: TRBJ2-1; CDR3 protein: CASRDPGTVRAYNEQFF; CDR3 DNA: TGTGCCAGCAGGGATCCCGGGACTGTTCGGGCCTACAATGAGCAGTTCTTC
D gene: TRBD2; CDR3 length: 16; V gene: TRBV3-1; clone size: .; J gene: TRBJ2-3; CDR3 protein: CASSLSGGAFTDTQYF; CDR3 DNA: TGTGCCAGCAGCCTCAGCGGGGGGGCCTTCACAGATACGCAGTATTTT
D gene: TRBD2; CDR3 length: 16; V gene: TRBV7-6; clone size: few; J gene: TRBJ2-3; CDR3 protein: CASSPQAGGMADTQYF; CDR3 DNA: TGTGCCAGCAGCCCTCAAGCGGGAGGGATGGCAGATACGCAGTATTTT
D gene: .; CDR3 length: 15; V gene: TRBV12-3/TRBV12-4; clone size: .; J gene: TRBJ1-5; CDR3 protein: CASSLLGAGNQPQHF; CDR3 DNA: TGTGCCAGCAGTTTATTGGGGGCGGGCAATCAGCCCCAGCATTTT
D gene: TRBD2; CDR3 length: 19; V gene: TRBV7-8; clone size: .; J gene: TRBJ2-2; CDR3 protein: CASSFIAGPGGWVTGELFF; CDR3 DNA: TGTGCCAGCAGCTTTATAGCGGGACCCGGGGGATGGGTCACCGGGGAGCTGTTTTTT
D gene: .; CDR3 length: 13; V gene: TRBV3-1; clone size: few; J gene: TRBJ2-3; CDR3 protein: CASSHLLTDTQYF; CDR3 DNA: TGTGCCAGCAGCCACCTTCTCACAGATACGCAGTATTTT
D gene: TRBD2; CDR3 length: 16; V gene: TRBV20-1; clone size: once; J gene: TRBJ2-5; CDR3 protein: CSAREFRLAGQETQYF; CDR3 DNA: TGCAGTGCTAGAGAATTTAGACTAGCGGGACAAGAGACCCAGTACTTC
D gene: .; CDR3 length: 14; V gene: TRBV12-3/TRBV12-4; clone size: few; J gene: TRBJ2-3; CDR3 protein: CASTSRGSTDTQYF; CDR3 DNA: TGTGCCAGCACCTCTCGCGGGAGCACAGATACGCAGTATTTT
D gene: TRBD1; CDR3 length: 12; V gene: TRBV2; clone size: .; J gene: TRBJ1-1; CDR3 protein: CASKGTVTEAFF; CDR3 DNA: TGTGCCAGCAAAGGGACAGTCACTGAAGCTTTCTTT
D gene: TRBD2; CDR3 length: 16; V gene: TRBV7-6; clone size: .; J gene: TRBJ2-3; CDR3 protein: CASRASGGMITDTQYF; CDR3 DNA: TGTGCCAGCAGGGCCAGCGGGGGTATGATCACAGATACGCAGTATTTT
D gene: .; CDR3 length: 17; V gene: TRBV4-1; clone size: .; J gene: TRBJ2-7; CDR3 protein: CASSLDRIESPVDEQYF; CDR3 DNA: TGCGCCAGCAGCCTTGACAGGATTGAAAGTCCCGTTGACGAGCAGTACTTC
D gene: TRBD2; CDR3 length: 19; V gene: TRBV7-6; clone size: .; J gene: TRBJ2-7; CDR3 protein: CASSPRGGIEGGSSYEQYF; CDR3 DNA: TGTGCCAGCAGCCCCCGCGGGGGTATTGAGGGAGGGAGCTCCTACGAGCAGTACTTC
D gene: .; CDR3 length: 13; V gene: TRBV5-5; clone size: .; J gene: TRBJ1-2; CDR3 protein: CASSRGPVLGYTF; CDR3 DNA: TGTGCCAGCAGCCGCGGACCAGTGTTAGGCTACACCTTC